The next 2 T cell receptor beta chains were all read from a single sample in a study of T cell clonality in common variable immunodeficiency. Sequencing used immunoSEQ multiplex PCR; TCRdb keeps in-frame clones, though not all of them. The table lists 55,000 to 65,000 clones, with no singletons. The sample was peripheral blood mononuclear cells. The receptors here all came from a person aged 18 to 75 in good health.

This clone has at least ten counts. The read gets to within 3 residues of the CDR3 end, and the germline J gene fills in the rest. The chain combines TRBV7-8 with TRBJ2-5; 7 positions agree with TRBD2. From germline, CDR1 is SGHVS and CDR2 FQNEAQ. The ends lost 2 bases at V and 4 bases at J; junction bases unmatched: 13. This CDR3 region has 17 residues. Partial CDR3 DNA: TGTGCCAGCAGCTTACACCCCTACCCGGGCGGGAGAGAGACC. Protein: CASSLHPYPGGRET. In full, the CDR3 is CASSLHPYPGGRETQYF.

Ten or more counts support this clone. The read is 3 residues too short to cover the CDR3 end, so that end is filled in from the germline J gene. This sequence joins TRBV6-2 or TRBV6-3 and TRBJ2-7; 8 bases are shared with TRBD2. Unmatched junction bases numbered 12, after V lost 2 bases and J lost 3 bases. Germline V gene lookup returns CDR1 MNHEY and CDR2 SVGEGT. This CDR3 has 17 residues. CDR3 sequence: CASSYAVAGGSYYEQYF. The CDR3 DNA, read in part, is TGTGCCAGCAGTTACGCTGTTGCGGGAGGCTCCTACTACGAG.